This T cell receptor (beta chain) originates from a study of blood T cell repertoires in COVID-19. Overall study: Sites across the United States, Italy and Spain contributed samples from acute and convalescent COVID-19. The analysed material was cDNA or gDNA that came from T cells, B-cell-depleted T cells, or PBMCs.

Under the authors' procedure: Researchers report that nucleated cell counts were estimated from reference gene primer amplification. TCRdb's table, derived via immunoSEQ multiplex PCR, lists solely in-frame clones and lacks some. V and J calls and clone size are as listed in that table; D and trimming were resolved from the DNA. The data contain roughly 230,000 clones, around 81% of them singletons. This clone was seen more than once but under ten times. V lost 6 bases, J lost 5 bases, and 16 bases lay in between. This CDR3 has 14 amino acids. CDR1 and CDR2 (germline): MNHEY, SMNVEV (reference sequence).

Sequenced input: peripheral blood. J is TRBJ1-2 and V is TRBV27, with a tentative D call TRBD1 (6 bases). The sequence derives from a man between 50 and 59 years old with active or convalescent COVID-19. The CDR3 reads CASRHPDRSYGYTF. CDR3 coding DNA: TGTGCCAGCAGACACCCGGACAGATCTTATGGCTACACCTTC.